This TCR beta chain was recovered during a study of response to subunit inactivated influenza vaccine. Findings of the study overall: There was a suggestion from the authors that each seasonal influenza vaccination recruits few new T cells.

MiXCR, run by TCRdb on the RT-PCR reads, gives a single entry per CDR3 protein. The sample has about 190,000 distinct CDR3 sequences, 13% to 15% seen once. V trimming: 5 bases; J trimming: 5 bases; junction bases outside the gene matches: 12. CDR1 and CDR2 from the germline V gene are MDHEN and SYDVKM. The CDR3 is 16 residues long. Notes on this clonotype: Its antigen is not identified.

The sample consisted of CD8+ T cells sorted from PBMCs, taken around 5 days after vaccination. The chain is built from TRBV28 and TRBJ2-3; TRBD2 matches 8 bases. This sequence was found in a man aged 50 or older who received an inactivated influenza vaccine. The CDR3 DNA is TGTGCCAGCAGTCCCCCTTTGCGGGGGGCGGGAGATACGCAGTATTTT. It specifies CASSPPLRGAGDTQYF.